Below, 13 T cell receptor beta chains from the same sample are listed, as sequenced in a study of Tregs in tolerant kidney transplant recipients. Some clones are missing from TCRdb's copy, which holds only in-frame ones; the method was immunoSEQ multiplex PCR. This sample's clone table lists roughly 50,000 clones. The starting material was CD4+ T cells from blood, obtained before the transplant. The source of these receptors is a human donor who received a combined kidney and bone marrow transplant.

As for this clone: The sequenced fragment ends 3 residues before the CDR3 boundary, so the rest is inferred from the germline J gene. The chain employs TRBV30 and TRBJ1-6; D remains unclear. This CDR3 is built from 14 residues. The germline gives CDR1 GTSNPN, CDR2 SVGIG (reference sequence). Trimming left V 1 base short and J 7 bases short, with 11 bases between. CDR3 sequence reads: CAWSGRAANSPLHF. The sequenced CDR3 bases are TGTGCCTGGAGTGGAAGGGCAGCAAATTCACCC.

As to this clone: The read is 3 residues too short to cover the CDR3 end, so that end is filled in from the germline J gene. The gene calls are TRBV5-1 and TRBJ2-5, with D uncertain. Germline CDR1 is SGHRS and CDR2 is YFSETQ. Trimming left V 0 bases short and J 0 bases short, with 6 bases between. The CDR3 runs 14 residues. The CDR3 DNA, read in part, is TGCGCCAGCAGCTTGGTTAGGGACCAAGAGACC. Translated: CASSLVRDQET. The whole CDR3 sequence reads CASSLVRDQETQYF.

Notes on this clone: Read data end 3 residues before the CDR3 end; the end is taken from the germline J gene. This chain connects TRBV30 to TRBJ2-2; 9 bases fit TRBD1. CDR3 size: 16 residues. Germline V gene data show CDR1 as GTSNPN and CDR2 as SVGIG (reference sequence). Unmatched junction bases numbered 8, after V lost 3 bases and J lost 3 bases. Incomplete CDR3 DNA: TGTGCCTGGAGGGAGACAGGGGGGGATCACACCGGGGAG. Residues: CAWRETGGDHTGE. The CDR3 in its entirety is CAWRETGGDHTGELFF.

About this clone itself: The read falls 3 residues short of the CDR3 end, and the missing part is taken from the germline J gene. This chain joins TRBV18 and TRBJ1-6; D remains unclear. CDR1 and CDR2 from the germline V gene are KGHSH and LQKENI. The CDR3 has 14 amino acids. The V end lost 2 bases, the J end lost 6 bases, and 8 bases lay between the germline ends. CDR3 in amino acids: CASSPEVLNSPLHF. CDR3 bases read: TGTGCCAGCTCACCAGAGGTCCTTAATTCACCC.

CDR3 bases read: TGTGCCAGTAGTCCCGGGACAGGCCGCGGA. Its translation is CASSPGTGRG. The whole CDR3 protein is CASSPGTGRGAFF. V is TRBV19 and J is TRBJ1-1, with 8 nucleotides matching TRBD1. The read gets to within 3 residues of the CDR3 end, and the germline J gene fills in the rest. This CDR3 has 13 amino acids. The V gene's germline CDR1 is LNHDA and CDR2 SQIVND (reference sequence).

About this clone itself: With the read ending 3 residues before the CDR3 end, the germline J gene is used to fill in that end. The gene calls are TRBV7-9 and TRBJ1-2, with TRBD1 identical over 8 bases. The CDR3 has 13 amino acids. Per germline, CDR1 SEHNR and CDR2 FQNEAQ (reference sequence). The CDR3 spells CASSPTTGDGYTF. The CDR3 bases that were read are TGTGCCAGCAGCCCGACGACAGGGGACGGC.

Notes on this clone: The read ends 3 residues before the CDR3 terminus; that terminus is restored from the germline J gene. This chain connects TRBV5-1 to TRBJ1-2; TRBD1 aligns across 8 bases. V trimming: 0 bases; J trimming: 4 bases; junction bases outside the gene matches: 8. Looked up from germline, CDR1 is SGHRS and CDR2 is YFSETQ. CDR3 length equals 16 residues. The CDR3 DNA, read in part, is TGCGCCAGCAGCTTGGGCTCTACAGGGGGGATCTATGGC. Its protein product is CASSLGSTGGIYG. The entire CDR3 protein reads CASSLGSTGGIYGYTF. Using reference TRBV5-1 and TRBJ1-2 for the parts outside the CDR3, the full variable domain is KAGVTQTPRYLIKTRGQQVTLSCSPISGHRSVSWYQQTPGQGLQFLFEYFSETQRNKGNFPGRFSGRQFSNSRSEMNVSTLELGDSALYLCASSLGSTGGIYGYTFGSGTRLTVV.

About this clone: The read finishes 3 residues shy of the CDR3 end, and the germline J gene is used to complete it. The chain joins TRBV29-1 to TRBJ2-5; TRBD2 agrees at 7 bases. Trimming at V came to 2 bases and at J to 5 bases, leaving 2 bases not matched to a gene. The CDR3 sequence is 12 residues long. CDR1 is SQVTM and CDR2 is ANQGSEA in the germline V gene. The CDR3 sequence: CSVESGGETQYF. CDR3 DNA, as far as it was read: TGCAGCGTTGAATCGGGGGGTGAGACC.

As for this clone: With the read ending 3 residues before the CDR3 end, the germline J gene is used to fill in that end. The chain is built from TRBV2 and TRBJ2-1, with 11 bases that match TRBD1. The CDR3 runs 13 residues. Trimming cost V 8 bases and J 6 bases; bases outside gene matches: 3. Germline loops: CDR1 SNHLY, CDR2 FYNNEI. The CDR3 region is CASAGTGGNEQFF. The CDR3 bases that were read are TGTGCCAGCGCAGGGACAGGGGGCAATGAG.

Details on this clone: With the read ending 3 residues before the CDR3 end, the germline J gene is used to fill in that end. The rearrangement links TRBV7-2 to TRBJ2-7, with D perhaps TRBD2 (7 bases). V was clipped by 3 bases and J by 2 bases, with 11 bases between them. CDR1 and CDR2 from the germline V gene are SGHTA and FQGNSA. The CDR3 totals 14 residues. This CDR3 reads CASSLRGGPYEQYF. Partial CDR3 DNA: TGTGCCAGCAGCTTGAGGGGGGGCCCCTACGAG.

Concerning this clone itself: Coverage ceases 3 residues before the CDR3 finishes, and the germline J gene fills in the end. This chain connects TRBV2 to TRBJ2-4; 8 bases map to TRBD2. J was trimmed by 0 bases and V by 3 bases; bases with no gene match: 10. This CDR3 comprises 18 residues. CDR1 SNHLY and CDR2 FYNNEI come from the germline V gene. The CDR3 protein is CASSEPALGGAAKNIQYF. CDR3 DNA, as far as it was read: TGTGCCAGCAGTGAGCCCGCCCTCGGGGGGGCAGCCAAAAACATT.

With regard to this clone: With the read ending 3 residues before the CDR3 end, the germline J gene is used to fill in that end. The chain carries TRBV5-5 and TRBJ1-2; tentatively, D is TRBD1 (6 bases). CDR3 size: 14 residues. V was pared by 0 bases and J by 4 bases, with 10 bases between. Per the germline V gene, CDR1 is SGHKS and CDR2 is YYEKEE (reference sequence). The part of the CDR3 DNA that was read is TGTGCCAGCAGCTTGGCCGGACAGCTCTATGGC. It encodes CASSLAGQLYG. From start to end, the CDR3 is CASSLAGQLYGYTF.

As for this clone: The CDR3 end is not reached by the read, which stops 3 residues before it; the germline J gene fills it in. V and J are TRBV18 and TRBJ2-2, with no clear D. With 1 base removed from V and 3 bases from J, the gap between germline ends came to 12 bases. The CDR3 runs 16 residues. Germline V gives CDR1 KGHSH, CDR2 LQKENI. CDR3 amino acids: CASSPQGTLYTGELFF. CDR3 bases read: TGTGCCAGCTCACCACAAGGCACCCTCTACACCGGGGAG.